Listed below are T cell receptor beta chains from one sample, sequenced in a study of metastatic and nonmetastatic thyroid tumors. TCRdb re-called the PCR reads with MiXCR. The sample has about 11,000 clones; nearly 30% are singletons. The sample taken for sequencing was tumor tissue. Source of these receptors: a female donor with papillary thyroid cancer or a benign thyroid nodule (not recorded which). Some clones in this sample may be carry-over from other donors' samples. The conserved cysteine and the conserved F or W are not part of the CDR3 here. The order of the fields is J gene, clone size, V gene, CDR3 protein. Not every row has a clone size; where given, it reads once, few, many or a size class.

TRBJ1-2,medium-sized,TRBV28,ASSSGGYDYGYT
TRBJ2-6,many,TRBV5-1,ASSLLTGANVLT
TRBJ1-5,medium-sized,TRBV5-1,ASSLGGTKDQPQH
TRBJ2-1,few,TRBV5-4,AGSLGLAGGSSYNEQF
TRBJ2-5,.,TRBV6-1,ASRRMETQY
TRBJ2-2,few,TRBV11-2,ASSLMGSTGELF
TRBJ1-5,medium-sized,TRBV7-2,ASSQGLRNQPQH
TRBJ1-1,.,TRBV20-1,SARFPTGENTEAF
TRBJ2-7,few,TRBV28,ASSLGQISYYEQY
TRBJ1-2,.,TRBV6-5,ASSYDGNYGYT
TRBJ2-3,.,TRBV6-2/TRBV6-3,ASARGSGDTQY
TRBJ2-7,medium-sized,TRBV6-2/TRBV6-3,ASSKQVNSYEQY
TRBJ1-1,few,TRBV27,ASRLETEAF
TRBJ1-1,medium-sized,TRBV7-2,ASSLSFPKNTEAF
TRBJ1-2,medium-sized,TRBV5-5,ASSLEGNYGYT
TRBJ2-3,many,TRBV4-2,ASSPGFGGSAVDTQY
TRBJ2-3,.,TRBV20-1,SASVGKRGWPDKQY
TRBJ1-1,.,TRBV3-1,ASSQRGTADTEAF
TRBJ1-3,.,TRBV9,ASSVGLSGNTIY
TRBJ2-7,.,TRBV5-1,ASSLAGNSYEQY
TRBJ2-5,.,TRBV6-1,ASSRTPAETQY
TRBJ2-1,many,TRBV11-2,ASSLDFQGSYNEQF
TRBJ2-7,.,TRBV20-1,SARDKRAGTYEQY
TRBJ2-3,.,TRBV4-1,ASSQRPDRTDTQY
TRBJ2-3,medium-sized,TRBV11-3,ASSPRQGATDTQY
TRBJ2-1,.,TRBV2,ASSGSLQGRDEQF
TRBJ2-7,.,TRBV18,ASSPRGLDEQY
TRBJ2-1,once,TRBV7-3,ASTMVGAHNLV
TRBJ2-5,.,TRBV5-1,ASSFDDFAVKY
TRBJ2-1,.,TRBV5-1,ASSSQGSEQF
TRBJ2-3,medium-sized,TRBV5-1,ASSLGTGHTDTQY
TRBJ2-2,.,TRBV7-2,ASSLAPGLATGELF
TRBJ2-5,many,TRBV24-1,ATSALVRGWCQETQY
TRBJ1-4,.,TRBV5-1,ASSLEEPNEKLF
TRBJ1-1,.,TRBV6-5,ASSYRGGITEAF
TRBJ2-7,.,TRBV20-1,SAIRGSSEQY
TRBJ2-3,few,TRBV6-4,ASSSGGSDTQY
TRBJ1-1,.,TRBV5-1,ASSLDQGGSTEAF
TRBJ2-1,.,TRBV6-1,ASSPRDTNEQF
TRBJ1-2,few,TRBV12-3/TRBV12-4,ASAPGPGYGYT